This T cell receptor beta chain appears in the sequencing data of a study of Ad26.COV2.S vaccination and SARS-CoV-2 variants (dated by TCRdb to about 2021). Looking at the study overall: Donors in the vaccine arm were drawn from COV1001, a multicentre, randomized, double-blind, placebo-controlled phase I-IIa trial testing Ad26.COV2.S in healthy adults. The specificity and breadth of SARS-CoV-2-reactive T cell receptors after Ad26.COV2.S vaccination were assessed by TCRbeta repertoire sequencing. Ad26.COV2.S was administered intramuscularly at 5 x 10^10 or 1 x 10^11 viral particles, either as a single shot or as two shots given 56 days apart. Investigators did not know the trial group allocation while performing experiments and assessing outcomes. The TCR-sequenced set comprised around 30 samples: some 20 Ad26.COV2.S vaccine recipients, 5 placebo recipients and 8 SARS-CoV-2 convalescent individuals. Participants in the trial were split at random into five groups of five each, receiving low-dose or high-dose Ad26.COV2.S once or twice, or else placebo on both occasions.

The meaning of the sample's treatment or condition label: 15 to 20 received Ad26.COV2.S at low or high dose, single or two shots; several received placebo; per-sample allocation not given. For vaccine and placebo recipients, the sequenced repertoires came from samples collected on day 63 after the first injection. Cohort 1b enrolled about two dozen adults aged 18-55 years at a single site in Boston, USA, between 29 July and 7 August 2020. Ad26.COV2.S was a replication-incompetent adenovirus type 26 vector expressing a prefusion-stabilized SARS-CoV-2 spike protein from the original Wuhan strain. The table lists this clone with a count of one. What antigen it recognizes has not been identified. The sample holds no much larger clone one base away, and base qualities are not on file. CDR1 and CDR2 (MNHEY, SMNVEV) derive from the germline V gene (reference sequence). Cut back by 5 bases and 2 bases, the V and J ends lie 13 bases apart. The CDR3 measures 14 amino acids from cysteine to phenylalanine. Only CDR3 DNA is held: 42 bases, read in frame from base 1.

Here is what the overall study found, with its caveats: The study was not powered to compare responses between vaccine doses or regimens. Vaccine and placebo recipients had similar non-spike TCR breadth, a finding consistent with the vaccine containing only spike. Ad26.COV2.S recipients had higher spike-specific TCR breadth than placebo recipients (P = 0.0014). After vaccination, substantial breadth of spike-specific CD8+ and CD4+ T cell responses was reported. The authors noted that total T cell responses may have been underestimated by the TCR breadth and depth analyses.

The immunoSEQ Assay was used to sequence TCRbeta CDR3 regions. After extraction, genomic DNA underwent amplification by bias-controlled multiplex PCR, followed by high-throughput sequencing. In the paper's pipeline: To quantify the absolute abundance of each unique TCRbeta CDR3 region, sequences were collapsed and filtered. T cell fraction was estimated by normalization of TCRbeta template counts to usable DNA, with usable DNA being measured through amplification of reference genes present in all nucleated cells. Repertoire TCRs were annotated as SARS-CoV-2-specific when V gene, CDR3 amino acid sequence and J gene were exactly matched to a known reactive TCR set. MIRA supplied the reference SARS-CoV-2 TCR set, which was filtered for enrichment in COVID-19-positive ImmuneCODE repertoires so that public or cross-reactive TCRs were removed. Using the MIRA antigens, annotated TCRs were further analysed by specific ORF or by position within an ORF. Breadth was defined as the number of annotated unique rearrangements divided by the total number of unique productive rearrangements, and depth was defined as the summed frequency of the annotated unique rearrangements. Two-sided Wilcoxon rank-sum tests were applied when comparing TCR breadth between groups. Not all clones reach the TCRdb copy of this immuneACCESS table, which keeps in-frame sequences only. Checked studies attribute under half of the gap to unresolved V genes and leave the rest unexplained. V, J and clone size were drawn from that table, and D and trimming were deduced from the DNA. The sample data list 250,000 to 300,000 clones, and around 87% of these were observed just once. The ten largest clones add up to about 3.6% of the sample.

The sequencing here drew on peripheral blood, taken in a trial of Ad26.COV2.S vaccine versus placebo. The rearrangement joined TRBV27 to TRBJ2-7; a tentative D match to TRBD1 spans 6 bases. The receptor was isolated from a person aged 18 to 65 who received the Ad26.COV2.S COVID-19 vaccine or a placebo. For the CDR3, the sequence is CASSPGHGPYEQYF. The DNA is as follows: TGTGCCAGCAGTCCGGGACACGGACCCTACGAGCAGTACTTC.